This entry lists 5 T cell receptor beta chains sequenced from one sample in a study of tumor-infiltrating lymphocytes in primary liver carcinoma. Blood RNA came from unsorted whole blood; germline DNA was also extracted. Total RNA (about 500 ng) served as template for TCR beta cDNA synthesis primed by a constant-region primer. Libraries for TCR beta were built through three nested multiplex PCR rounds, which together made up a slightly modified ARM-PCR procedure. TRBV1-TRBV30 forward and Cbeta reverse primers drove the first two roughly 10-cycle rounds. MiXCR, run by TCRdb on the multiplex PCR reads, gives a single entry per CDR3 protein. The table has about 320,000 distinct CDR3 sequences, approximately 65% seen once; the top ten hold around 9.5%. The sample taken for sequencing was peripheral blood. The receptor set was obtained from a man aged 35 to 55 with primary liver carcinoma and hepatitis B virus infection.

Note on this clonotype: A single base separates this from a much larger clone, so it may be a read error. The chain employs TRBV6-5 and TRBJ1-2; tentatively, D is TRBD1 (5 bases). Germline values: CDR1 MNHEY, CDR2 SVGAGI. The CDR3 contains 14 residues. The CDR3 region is CASSPFRGGYDYTF. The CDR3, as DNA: TGTGCCAGCAGCCCCTTTAGGGGCGGCTATGACTACACCTTC.

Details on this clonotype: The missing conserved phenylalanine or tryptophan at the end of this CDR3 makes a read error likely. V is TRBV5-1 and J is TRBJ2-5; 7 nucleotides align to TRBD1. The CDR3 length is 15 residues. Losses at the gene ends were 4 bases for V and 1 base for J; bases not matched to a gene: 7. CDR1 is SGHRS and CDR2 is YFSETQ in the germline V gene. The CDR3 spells CASSRQGERQETQYS. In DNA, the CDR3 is TGCGCCAGCAGCAGGCAGGGGGAGCGCCAAGAGACCCAGTACTCC.

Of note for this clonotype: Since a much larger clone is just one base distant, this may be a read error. CDR3 DNA: TGTGCCATCGGAGCCAGGACAAACTATGGCTACACCTTC. This gives the protein CAIGARTNYGYTF. The V call is TRBV10-3, the J call TRBJ1-2; possibly TRBD1 for D (5 bases). Deletions cut 8 bases from V and 2 bases from J, with 12 bases between. Germline values: CDR1 ENHRY, CDR2 SYGVKD. The CDR3 runs to 13 residues.

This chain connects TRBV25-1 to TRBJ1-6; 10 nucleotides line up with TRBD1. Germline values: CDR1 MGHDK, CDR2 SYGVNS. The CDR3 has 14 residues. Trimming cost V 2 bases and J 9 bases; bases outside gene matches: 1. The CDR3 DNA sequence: TGTGCCAGCAGTGAAAGACAGGGGGCTTCACCCCTCCACTTT. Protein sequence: CASSERQGASPLHF.

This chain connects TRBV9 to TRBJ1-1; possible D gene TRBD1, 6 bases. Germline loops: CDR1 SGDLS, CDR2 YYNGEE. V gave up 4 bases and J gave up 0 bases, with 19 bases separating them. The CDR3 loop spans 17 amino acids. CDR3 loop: CASSPGRGRGVNTEAFF. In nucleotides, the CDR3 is TGTGCCAGCAGCCCAGGCAGGGGCAGGGGTGTGAACACTGAAGCTTTCTTT.